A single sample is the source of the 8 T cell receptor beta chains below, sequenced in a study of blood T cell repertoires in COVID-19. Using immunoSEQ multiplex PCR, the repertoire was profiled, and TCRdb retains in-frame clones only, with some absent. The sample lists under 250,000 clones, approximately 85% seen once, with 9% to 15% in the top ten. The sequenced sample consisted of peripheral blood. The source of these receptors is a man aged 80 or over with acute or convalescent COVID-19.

CDR3 in DNA: TGTGCCAGCAGCCAAGATCGGAGGGGAGTTAGTCCGTATTTT. This encodes CASSQDRRGVSPYF. The chain carries TRBV14 and TRBJ2-3; possibly TRBD2 for D (6 bases). V was shortened by 0 bases and J by 14 bases, with 18 bases between the two germline ends. The length of the CDR3 is 14 residues. Germline CDR1 is SGHDN and CDR2 is FVKESK.

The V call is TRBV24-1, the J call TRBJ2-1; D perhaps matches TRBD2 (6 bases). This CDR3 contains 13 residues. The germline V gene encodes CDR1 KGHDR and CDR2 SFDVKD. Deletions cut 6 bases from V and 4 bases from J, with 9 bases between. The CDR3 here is CATSSGVYNEQFF. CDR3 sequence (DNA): TGTGCCACCAGTTCGGGGGTTTACAATGAGCAGTTCTTC.

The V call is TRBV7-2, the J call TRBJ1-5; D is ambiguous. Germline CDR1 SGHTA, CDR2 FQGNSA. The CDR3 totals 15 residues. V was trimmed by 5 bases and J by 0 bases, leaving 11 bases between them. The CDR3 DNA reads TGTGCCAGCAGCACCCGACGGAGTAGCAATCAGCCCCAGCATTTT. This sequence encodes CASSTRRSSNQPQHF.

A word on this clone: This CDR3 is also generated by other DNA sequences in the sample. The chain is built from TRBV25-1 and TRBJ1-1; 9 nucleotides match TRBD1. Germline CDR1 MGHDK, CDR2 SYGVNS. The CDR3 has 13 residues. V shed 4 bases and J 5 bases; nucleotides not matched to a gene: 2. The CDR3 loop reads CASSGQGGTEAFF. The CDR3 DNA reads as TGTGCCAGCAGTGGACAGGGGGGGACTGAAGCTTTCTTT.

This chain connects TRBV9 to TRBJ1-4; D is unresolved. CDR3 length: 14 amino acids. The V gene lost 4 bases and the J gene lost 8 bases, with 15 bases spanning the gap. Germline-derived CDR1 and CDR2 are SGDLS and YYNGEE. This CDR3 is CASSTRGPGEKLFF. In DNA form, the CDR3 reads TGTGCCAGCAGCACACGCGGTCCTGGGGAAAAACTGTTTTTT.

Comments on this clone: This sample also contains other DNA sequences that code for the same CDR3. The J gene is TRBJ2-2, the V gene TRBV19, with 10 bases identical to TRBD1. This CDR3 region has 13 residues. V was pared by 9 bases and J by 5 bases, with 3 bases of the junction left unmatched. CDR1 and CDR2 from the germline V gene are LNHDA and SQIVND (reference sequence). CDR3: CASRDRGTGELFF. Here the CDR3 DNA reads TGTGCCAGCCGGGACAGGGGTACCGGGGAGCTGTTTTTT.

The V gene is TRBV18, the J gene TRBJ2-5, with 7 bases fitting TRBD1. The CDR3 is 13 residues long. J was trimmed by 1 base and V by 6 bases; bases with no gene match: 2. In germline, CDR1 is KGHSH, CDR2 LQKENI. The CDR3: CASSTGVQETQYF. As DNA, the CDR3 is TGTGCCAGCTCCACAGGGGTCCAAGAGACCCAGTACTTC.

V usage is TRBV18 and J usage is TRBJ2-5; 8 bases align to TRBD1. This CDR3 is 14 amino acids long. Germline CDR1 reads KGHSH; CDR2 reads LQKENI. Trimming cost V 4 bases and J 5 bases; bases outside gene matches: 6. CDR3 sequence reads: CASSLKDRVETQYF. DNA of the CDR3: TGTGCCAGCTCACTTAAGGACAGGGTTGAGACCCAGTACTTC.